This T cell receptor beta chain was sequenced in a study of T cell changes during pregnancy in multiple sclerosis. CDR3 size: 13 residues. Germline CDR1 SGHAT, CDR2 FQNNGV. The germline V and J ends were trimmed by 2 bases and 8 bases, with 7 bases remaining between them. Sequenced by immunoSEQ multiplex PCR; TCRdb stores in-frame clones only, minus some. This table has about 79,000 clones, around nine tenths appearing once. Source: CD4+ T cells from peripheral blood mononuclear cells, taken in the second trimester of pregnancy. The sequence was collected from a female donor with multiple sclerosis, enrolled in a pregnancy study. The rearrangement joins TRBV11-2 to TRBJ1-6, with D unclear. In nucleotides, the CDR3 is TGTGCCAGCAGCTTAATCCGGGATTCACCCCTCCACTTT. Translation gives CASSLIRDSPLHF.